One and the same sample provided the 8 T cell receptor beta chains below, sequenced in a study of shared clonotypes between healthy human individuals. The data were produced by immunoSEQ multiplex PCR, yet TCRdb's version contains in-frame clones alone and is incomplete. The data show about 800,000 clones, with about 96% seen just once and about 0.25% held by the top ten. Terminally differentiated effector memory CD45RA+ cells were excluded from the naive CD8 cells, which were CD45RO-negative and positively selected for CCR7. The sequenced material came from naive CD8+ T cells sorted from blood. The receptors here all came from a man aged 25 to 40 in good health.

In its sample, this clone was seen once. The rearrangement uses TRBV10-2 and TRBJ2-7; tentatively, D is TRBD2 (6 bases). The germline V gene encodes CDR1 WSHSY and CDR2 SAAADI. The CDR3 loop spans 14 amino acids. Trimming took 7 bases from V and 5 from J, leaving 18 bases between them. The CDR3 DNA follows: TGCGCCAGCACTCCTTATCGGCGGGGAGACGAGCAGTACTTC. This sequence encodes CASTPYRRGDEQYF.

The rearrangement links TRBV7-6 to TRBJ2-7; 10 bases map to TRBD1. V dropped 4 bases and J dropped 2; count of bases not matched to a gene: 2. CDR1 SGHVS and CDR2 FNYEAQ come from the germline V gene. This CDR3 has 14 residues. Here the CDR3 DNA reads TGTGCCAGCAGCTCGGGACAGGGGCCCTACGAGCAGTACTTC. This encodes CASSSGQGPYEQYF.

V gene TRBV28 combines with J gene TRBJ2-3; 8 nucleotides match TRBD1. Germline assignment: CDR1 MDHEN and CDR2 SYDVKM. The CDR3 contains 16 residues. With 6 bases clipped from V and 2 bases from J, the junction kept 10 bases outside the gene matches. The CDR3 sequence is CASRMMDRASTDTQYF. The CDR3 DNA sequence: TGTGCCAGCAGGATGATGGACAGGGCATCCACAGATACGCAGTATTTT.

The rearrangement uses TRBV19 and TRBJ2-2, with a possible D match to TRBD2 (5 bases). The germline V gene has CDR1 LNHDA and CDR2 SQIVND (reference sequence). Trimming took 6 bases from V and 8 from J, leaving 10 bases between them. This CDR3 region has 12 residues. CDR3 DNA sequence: TGTGCCAGTAGCCCCACTAGAGGGGAGCTGTTTTTT. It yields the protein CASSPTRGELFF.

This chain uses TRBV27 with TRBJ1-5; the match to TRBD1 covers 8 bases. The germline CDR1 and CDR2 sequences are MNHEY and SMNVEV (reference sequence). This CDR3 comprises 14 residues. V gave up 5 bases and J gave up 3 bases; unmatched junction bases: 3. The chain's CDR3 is CASSPDRDNQPQHF. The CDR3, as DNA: TGTGCCAGCAGTCCGGACAGGGACAATCAGCCCCAGCATTTT.

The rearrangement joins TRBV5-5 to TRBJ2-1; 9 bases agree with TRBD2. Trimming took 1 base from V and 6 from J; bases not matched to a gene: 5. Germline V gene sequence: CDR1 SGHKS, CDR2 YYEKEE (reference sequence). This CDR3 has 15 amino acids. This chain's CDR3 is CASSLSMTSGNEQFF. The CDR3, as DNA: TGTGCCAGCAGCTTGTCAATGACTAGCGGCAATGAGCAGTTCTTC.

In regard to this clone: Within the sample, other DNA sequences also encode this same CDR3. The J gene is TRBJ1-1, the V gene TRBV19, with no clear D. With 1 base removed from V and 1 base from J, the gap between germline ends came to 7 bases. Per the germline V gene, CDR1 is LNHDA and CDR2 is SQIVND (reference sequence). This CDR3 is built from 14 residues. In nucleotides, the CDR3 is TGTGCCAGTAGTATAGGGTCTGGGAACACTGAAGCTTTCTTT. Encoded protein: CASSIGSGNTEAFF.

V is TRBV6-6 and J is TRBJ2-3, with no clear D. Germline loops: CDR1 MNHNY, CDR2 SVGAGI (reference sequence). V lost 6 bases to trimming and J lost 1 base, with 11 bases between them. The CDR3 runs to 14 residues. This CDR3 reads CASSPSEGTDTQYF. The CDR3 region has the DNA TGTGCCAGCAGCCCCAGCGAGGGCACAGATACGCAGTATTTT.